The 32 T cell receptor beta chains given below trace back to one sample, sequenced in a study of cytomegalovirus exposure and HLA in healthy donors. Primers for the PCR totalled 60 Vbeta and 13 Jbeta. Repertoires were generated with immunoSEQ multiplex PCR, while TCRdb's copy carries only in-frame clones and drops some. The table shows some 130,000 clones, with approximately 74% occurring only once. The sequenced material came from PBMCs. The receptor set was obtained from a male donor in good health and CMV-seronegative.

The chain links TRBV4-3 to TRBJ2-3; TRBD2 matches at 13 bases. Germline V gene sequence: CDR1 LGHNA, CDR2 YSLEER. Trimming removed 1 base from V and 4 bases from J; junction bases left unmatched: 2. This CDR3 region has 16 residues. The CDR3 DNA reads TGCGCCAGCAGCCAAGGGACTAGCGGGAGATCAGATACGCAGTATTTT. Protein: CASSQGTSGRSDTQYF.

The chain combines TRBV6-5 with TRBJ1-1; 7 bases agree with TRBD1. Germline CDR1 reads MNHEY; CDR2 reads SVGAGI. Germline trimming cut 6 bases from V and 5 bases from J; bases unmatched to any gene: 9. The CDR3 consists of 14 residues. The CDR3 DNA is TGTGCCAGCAGATCCTCCGGGACAGCTACTGAAGCTTTCTTT. It yields the protein CASRSSGTATEAFF.

The rearrangement uses TRBV11-1 and TRBJ2-3; a possible D gene is TRBD2 (6 bases). The CDR3 is 14 amino acids. Trimming removed 5 bases at V and 6 bases at J, with 15 bases between. The germline V gene has CDR1 SGHAT and CDR2 FQDESV (reference sequence). The CDR3 spells CASSLGRREDTQYF. CDR3 nucleotides: TGTGCCAGCAGCCTAGGACGGAGGGAGGATACGCAGTATTTT.

This chain joins TRBV4-3 and TRBJ2-1; TRBD1 aligns across 10 bases. The CDR3 loop spans 15 amino acids. With 4 bases clipped from V and 3 bases from J, the junction kept 3 bases outside the gene matches. Germline CDR1 reads LGHNA; CDR2 reads YSLEER. The CDR3 DNA follows: TGCGCCAGCAGCCCCCGGGACAGGGGCTACAATGAGCAGTTCTTC. As protein: CASSPRDRGYNEQFF.

V is TRBV7-9 and J is TRBJ2-7, with 7 positions matching TRBD1. Germline V gives CDR1 SEHNR, CDR2 FQNEAQ (reference sequence). Trimming took 8 bases from V and 4 from J; bases not matched to a gene: 11. This CDR3 spans 14 amino acids. CDR3 bases: TGTGCCAGCGGAGAGGGGGCGAGGTTGTACGAGCAGTACTTC. This sequence encodes CASGEGARLYEQYF.

This clone has just a few counts. The genes are TRBV19 and TRBJ1-5, with D perhaps TRBD1 (6 bases). This CDR3 has 15 amino acids. Germline CDR1 is LNHDA and CDR2 is SQIVND (reference sequence). The V end was cut by 6 bases, the J end by 3 bases, with 15 bases between. In nucleotides, the CDR3 is TGTGCCAGTAGAAGCCGGGGGGGGGCCAATCAGCCCCAGCATTTT. Its translation: CASRSRGGANQPQHF.

The chain uses TRBV11-2 and TRBJ2-2; 7 positions match TRBD2. With V trimmed by 6 bases and J by 5 bases, 12 bases remained unmatched. This CDR3 has 16 amino acids. Germline loops: CDR1 SGHAT, CDR2 FQNNGV. The CDR3 DNA sequence: TGTGCCAGCAGTCCGAGACGGGGGGTATATACCGGGGAGCTGTTTTTT. It codes for CASSPRRGVYTGELFF.

This chain uses TRBV6-6 with TRBJ2-1; D possibly corresponds to TRBD2 (5 bases). In germline, CDR1 is MNHNY, CDR2 SVGAGI (reference sequence). Trimming removed 6 bases from V and 2 bases from J, with 11 bases in between. The CDR3 is made up of 14 amino acids. CDR3 sequence reads: CASRKDLAYNEQFF. The CDR3 coding sequence is TGTGCCAGCAGGAAGGACTTGGCCTACAATGAGCAGTTCTTC.

V is TRBV9 and J is TRBJ2-5; D is possibly TRBD2 (5 bases). Trimming took 0 bases from V and 2 from J, leaving 17 bases between them. The germline CDR1 and CDR2 sequences are SGDLS and YYNGEE. This CDR3 is built from 17 residues. The CDR3 protein is CASSVASGPGSQETQYF. DNA for the CDR3: TGTGCCAGCAGCGTAGCCAGCGGTCCGGGCTCACAAGAGACCCAGTACTTC.

A few counts support this clone. As DNA, the CDR3 is TGTGCCAGCAGGCCCGCTGGGGGAGGGCTCGGACCCCAGTACTTC. Protein product: CASRPAGGGLGPQYF. This sequence joins TRBV14 and TRBJ2-5; 7 bases align to TRBD2. With V trimmed by 6 bases and J by 9 bases, 16 bases remained unmatched. Germline V gene lookup returns CDR1 SGHDN and CDR2 FVKESK. The CDR3 extends over 15 amino acids. Complete variable domain (other parts from reference TRBV14 and TRBJ2-5): EAGVTQFPSHSVIEKGQTVTLRCDPISGHDNLYWYRRVMGKEIKFLLHFVKESKQDESGMPNNRFLAERTGGTYSTLKVQPAELEDSGVYFCASRPAGGGLGPQYFGPGTRLLVL.

This clone appeared once. This chain links TRBV28 with TRBJ2-6, with TRBD2 as a possible D gene (5 bases). Trimming took 7 bases from V and 0 from J, leaving 16 bases between them. Germline V gene lookup returns CDR1 MDHEN and CDR2 SYDVKM. The CDR3 covers 17 residues. CDR3 residues: CASMTGGPLSGANVLTF. Written as DNA, the CDR3 is TGTGCCAGCATGACTGGCGGGCCCCTCTCTGGGGCCAACGTCCTGACTTTC.

The rearrangement links TRBV28 to TRBJ1-5, with unresolved D. Looked up from germline, CDR1 is MDHEN and CDR2 is SYDVKM. This CDR3 region has 13 residues. Trimming pared 7 bases from V and 4 bases from J, leaving 11 bases between. CDR3 residues: CASIEARNQPQHF. CDR3 DNA sequence: TGTGCCAGCATTGAGGCTAGAAATCAGCCCCAGCATTTT. The whole variable domain, filled in from reference TRBV28 and TRBJ1-5, reads DVKVTQSSRYLVKRTGEKVFLECVQDMDHENMFWYRQDPGLGLRLIYFSYDVKMKEKGDIPEGYSVSREKKERFSLILESASTNQTSMYLCASIEARNQPQHFGDGTRLSIL.

This sequence joins TRBV9 and TRBJ1-1; 9 nucleotides agree with TRBD1. V lost 4 bases, J lost 1 base, and 11 bases stayed unmatched. Germline values: CDR1 SGDLS, CDR2 YYNGEE. The CDR3 extends over 17 amino acids. CDR3 nucleotide sequence: TGTGCCAGCAGCCCGAGTACTTTGGACAGGGGGAACACTGAAGCTTTCTTT. It codes for CASSPSTLDRGNTEAFF.

V and J are TRBV5-6 and TRBJ2-7; a weak D match, TRBD2 (5 bases). Looked up from germline, CDR1 is SGHDT and CDR2 is YYEEEE. Between the trimmed V and J ends, which lost 1 base and 1 base, there was a span of 6 bases. The CDR3 has 13 amino acids. The CDR3 DNA follows: TGTGCCAGCAGCTTGAGGACTTCCTACGAGCAGTACTTC. It is translated as CASSLRTSYEQYF.

This clone occurred a few times. V gene TRBV7-3 combines with J gene TRBJ2-1, with 16 bases identical to TRBD2. Trimming removed 2 bases from V and 8 bases from J; junction bases left unmatched: 0. The CDR3 contains 15 residues. CDR1 and CDR2 (germline): SGHTA, FQGTGA. The CDR3 reads CASSLGTSGRDEQFF. As DNA, the CDR3 is TGTGCCAGCAGCTTAGGGACTAGCGGGAGGGATGAGCAGTTCTTC. Variable domain in full (rest from reference TRBV7-3 and TRBJ2-1): GAGVSQTPSNKVTEKGKYVELRCDPISGHTALYWYRQSLGQGPEFLIYFQGTGAADDSGLPNDRFFAVRPEGSVSTLKIQRTERGDSAVYLCASSLGTSGRDEQFFGPGTRLTVL.

The chain combines TRBV5-8 with TRBJ1-5, with TRBD1 matching over 9 bases. Germline V lookup: CDR1 SGHTS, CDR2 YDEGEE. The CDR3 length is 14 residues. V gave up 4 bases and J gave up 7 bases; unmatched junction bases: 6. The CDR3 DNA follows: TGTGCCAGCAGCCACACAGGGGGCAGCCAGCCCCAGCATTTT. Amino acids: CASSHTGGSQPQHF.

This clone was observed a handful of times. CDR3 amino acids: CASSQWRDTDTQYF. Written as DNA, the CDR3 is TGTGCCAGCAGCCAATGGAGAGACACAGATACGCAGTATTTT. This chain connects TRBV7-9 to TRBJ2-3; D call uncertain. With 5 bases removed from V and 2 bases from J, the gap between germline ends came to 11 bases. The CDR3 is 14 amino acids. Per the germline V gene, CDR1 is SEHNR and CDR2 is FQNEAQ (reference sequence).

This clone was detected a few times. The rearrangement uses TRBV5-1 and TRBJ1-3; D call uncertain. Germline loops: CDR1 SGHRS, CDR2 YFSETQ. The CDR3 consists of 16 residues. Trimming removed 0 bases at V and 0 bases at J, with 10 bases between. CDR3 in amino acids: CASSLAPESSGNTIYF. For the CDR3, the DNA is TGCGCCAGCAGCTTGGCCCCGGAGAGCTCTGGAAACACCATATATTTT.

The CDR3 DNA follows: TGTGCCAGCAGCTTGGACGACAGGGGCTACGAGCAGTACTTC. Protein: CASSLDDRGYEQYF. The chain couples TRBV5-4 to TRBJ2-5, with TRBD1 identical over 8 bases. The J call may be incorrect, as the DNA end agrees better with TRBJ2-7. Germline values: CDR1 SGHNT, CDR2 YYREEE (reference sequence). The CDR3 consists of 14 residues.

The V and J genes are TRBV5-1 and TRBJ2-2; TRBD2 agrees at 8 bases. The CDR3 is made up of 15 amino acids. The trim removed 2 bases at V and 2 bases at J, leaving 2 bases unmatched. Germline-derived CDR1 and CDR2 are SGHRS and YFSETQ. CDR3 loop: CASSFSGTNTGELFF. CDR3 in DNA: TGCGCCAGCAGCTTTAGCGGGACTAACACCGGGGAGCTGTTTTTT. The whole variable domain, filled in from reference TRBV5-1 and TRBJ2-2, reads KAGVTQTPRYLIKTRGQQVTLSCSPISGHRSVSWYQQTPGQGLQFLFEYFSETQRNKGNFPGRFSGRQFSNSRSEMNVSTLELGDSALYLCASSFSGTNTGELFFGEGSRLTVL.

The chain has TRBV5-1 and TRBJ2-2; 8 bases map to TRBD2. CDR3 size: 16 residues. CDR1 and CDR2 from the germline V gene are SGHRS and YFSETQ. V lost 3 bases and J lost 0; bases outside the gene matches: 4. CDR3 coding DNA: TGCGCCAGCAGCTCCGAACTAGCGGCGAACACCGGGGAGCTGTTTTTT. Amino acid sequence: CASSSELAANTGELFF.

The chain has TRBV7-9 and TRBJ2-7; 8 nucleotides align to TRBD1. V shed 2 bases and J 0 bases; nucleotides not matched to a gene: 3. The germline CDR1 and CDR2 sequences are SEHNR and FQNEAQ (reference sequence). The CDR3 has 15 amino acids. CDR3 nucleotide sequence: TGTGCCAGCAGCTTAAGGACAGGGAGCTCCTACGAGCAGTACTTC. Translation gives CASSLRTGSSYEQYF.

The rearrangement links TRBV5-1 to TRBJ1-2; D gene uncertain. Germline CDR1 SGHRS, CDR2 YFSETQ. This CDR3 region has 14 residues. V was shortened by 0 bases and J by 3 bases, with 9 bases between the two germline ends. For the CDR3, the DNA is TGCGCCAGCAGCTTGGGGTCAGGCTACTATGGCTACACCTTC. It translates to CASSLGSGYYGYTF.

The V gene is TRBV14, the J gene TRBJ2-7; 7 bases fit TRBD2. V lost 1 base and J lost 0; bases outside the gene matches: 3. The CDR3 contains 15 residues. CDR1 and CDR2 from the germline V gene are SGHDN and FVKESK. This CDR3 reads CASSQVGGSSYEQYF. The CDR3 nucleotides read TGTGCCAGCAGCCAAGTGGGAGGGAGCTCCTACGAGCAGTACTTC.

V and J are TRBV19 and TRBJ2-3; 7 nucleotides match TRBD1. The CDR3 length is 15 residues. Losses at the gene ends were 3 bases for V and 2 bases for J; bases not matched to a gene: 5. Germline values: CDR1 LNHDA, CDR2 SQIVND (reference sequence). The CDR3 is CASSITGALTDTQYF. DNA for the CDR3: TGTGCCAGTAGTATCACAGGGGCGCTCACAGATACGCAGTATTTT.

The chain couples TRBV9 to TRBJ2-5, with a possible D match to TRBD1 (8 bases). The V gene's germline CDR1 is SGDLS and CDR2 YYNGEE. This CDR3 has 18 residues. Trimming left V 3 bases short and J 2 bases short, with 23 bases between. The CDR3 coding sequence is TGTGCCAGCAGCGCCCCCCTGGGGAGGGACAGGCAACAAGAGACCCAGTACTTC. Encoded protein: CASSAPLGRDRQQETQYF.

For the CDR3, the DNA is TGTGCCAGCAGCTTAGGGACAGGGGGTGGCTATGGCTACACCTTC. Translation gives CASSLGTGGGYGYTF. V and J are TRBV7-9 and TRBJ1-2, with 10 bases aligning to TRBD1. Germline CDR1 reads SEHNR; CDR2 reads FQNEAQ (reference sequence). Trimming removed 1 base from V and 4 bases from J; junction bases left unmatched: 3. The CDR3 runs to 15 residues. Complete variable domain (other parts from reference TRBV7-9 and TRBJ1-2): DTGVSQNPRHKITKRGQNVTFRCDPISEHNRLYWYRQTLGQGPEFLTYFQNEAQLEKSRLLSDRFSAERPKGSFSTLEIQRTEQGDSAMYLCASSLGTGGGYGYTFGSGTRLTVV.

The chain carries TRBV4-2 and TRBJ2-1; D call uncertain. The V gene lost 0 bases and the J gene lost 0 bases, with 9 bases spanning the gap. CDR3 size: 16 residues. Germline CDR1 and CDR2: LGHNA and YNFKEQ. The CDR3 nucleotides read TGTGCCAGCAGCCAAGAGGTGAGGAGCTCCTACAATGAGCAGTTCTTC. This gives the protein CASSQEVRSSYNEQFF.

V usage is TRBV14 and J usage is TRBJ1-4; possibly TRBD1 for D (6 bases). The CDR3 sequence is 17 residues long. Trimming removed 1 base at V and 8 bases at J, with 20 bases between. CDR1 SGHDN and CDR2 FVKESK come from the germline V gene. The CDR3 loop is CASSQVSATGLHEKLFF. The CDR3 DNA is TGTGCCAGCAGCCAAGTCTCAGCCACAGGGTTGCACGAAAAACTGTTTTTT.

This clone was recorded once. This chain joins TRBV30 and TRBJ2-4, with D perhaps matching TRBD1 (6 bases). The CDR3 has 16 amino acids. Trimming removed 0 bases from V and 2 bases from J, with 14 bases in between. Germline CDR1 and CDR2: GTSNPN and SVGIG (reference sequence). The CDR3 DNA reads as TGTGCCTGGAGTGTACTCAGGGGCTCAACCAAAAACATTCAGTACTTC. Its translation: CAWSVLRGSTKNIQYF.

The chain has TRBV4-3 and TRBJ2-2; 7 bases are shared with TRBD1. The V and J ends lost 7 bases and 7 bases, in that order; junction bases with no gene match: 9. CDR1 and CDR2 (germline): LGHNA, YSLEER. The CDR3 is 14 residues long. The CDR3 DNA reads TGCGCCAGCAACCCGAGACAGGGCCACGGGGAGCTGTTTTTT. Residues: CASNPRQGHGELFF.

This sequence joins TRBV7-2 and TRBJ2-7, with 8 bases fitting TRBD2. The CDR3 extends over 15 amino acids. J gave up 0 bases and V 1 base, and 2 bases lay outside the gene matches. Per germline, CDR1 SGHTA and CDR2 FQGNSA. The CDR3 is CASSLGSGSSYEQYF. In nucleotides, the CDR3 is TGTGCCAGCAGCTTAGGCAGCGGGAGCTCCTACGAGCAGTACTTC.